These 17 T cell receptor beta chains originate from one sample sequenced in a study of OX40 agonist ivuxolimab in advanced cancers. Method: immunoSEQ multiplex PCR; TCRdb's copy keeps in-frame clones and lacks some. The sample holds about 62,000 clones; about four fifths are singletons and the top ten take approximately 11%. The material sequenced was CD4+ or CD8+ T cells sorted from blood, taken in a trial of the OX40 agonist ivuxolimab. These receptors came from an adult with an advanced solid tumor such as melanoma, head and neck, liver or kidney cancer.

The genes are TRBV4-3 and TRBJ1-1; 7 bases align to TRBD1. Germline V lookup: CDR1 LGHNA, CDR2 YSLEER. The CDR3 has 14 residues. Trimming took 4 bases from V and 3 from J; bases not matched to a gene: 5. The CDR3 DNA follows: TGCGCCAGCAGCCGAGGGACAGCCTACACTGAAGCTTTCTTT. This sequence encodes CASSRGTAYTEAFF.

The chain has TRBV9 and TRBJ2-7; D remains ambiguous. Per the germline V gene, CDR1 is SGDLS and CDR2 is YYNGEE. The CDR3 is 13 amino acids. V lost 0 bases, J lost 0 bases, and 4 bases lay in between. In DNA form, the CDR3 reads TGTGCCAGCAGCGTAGCCCCCTCCTACGAGCAGTACTTC. Protein sequence: CASSVAPSYEQYF.

The chain employs TRBV6-6 and TRBJ2-3, with 7 bases identical to TRBD2. The trim removed 11 bases at V and 1 base at J, leaving 6 bases unmatched. The CDR3 runs to 13 residues. Per the germline V gene, CDR1 is MNHNY and CDR2 is SVGAGI (reference sequence). CDR3 loop: CAHGAGGTDTQYF. CDR3 sequence (DNA): TGTGCCCACGGCGCGGGGGGCACAGATACGCAGTATTTT.

This clone was seen a few times. The gene calls are TRBV18 and TRBJ2-2, with no clear D. Germline V gene sequence: CDR1 KGHSH, CDR2 LQKENI. V lost 5 bases, J lost 1 base, and 2 bases lay in between. This CDR3 contains 12 residues. The CDR3 is CASSGNTGELFF. DNA for the CDR3: TGTGCCAGCTCAGGGAACACCGGGGAGCTGTTTTTT.

The rearrangement links TRBV19 to TRBJ2-5, with a tentative D call TRBD2 (5 bases). The CDR3 extends over 14 amino acids. CDR1 LNHDA and CDR2 SQIVND come from the germline V gene (reference sequence). V lost 3 bases, J lost 2 bases, and 10 bases lay in between. CDR3 loop: CASSMVRDQETQYF. As DNA, the CDR3 is TGTGCCAGTAGTATGGTCCGGGATCAAGAGACCCAGTACTTC.

This chain uses TRBV2 with TRBJ2-3; possibly TRBD2 for D (5 bases). This CDR3 region has 13 residues. Germline V gene data show CDR1 as SNHLY and CDR2 as FYNNEI. Deletions cut 8 bases from V and 6 bases from J, with 15 bases between. Written as DNA, the CDR3 is TGTGCCAGCCCCCCGAGGGAGAGGGATACGCAGTATTTT. Translating gives CASPPRERDTQYF.

This clone was observed a few times. The V call is TRBV28, the J call TRBJ2-1; 9 positions agree with TRBD1. Germline trimming cut 6 bases from V and 1 base from J; bases unmatched to any gene: 4. This CDR3 comprises 15 residues. Germline V gene lookup returns CDR1 MDHEN and CDR2 SYDVKM. The CDR3, as DNA: TGTGCCAGCAGCCCCGGGACAGGGTCCTACAATGAGCAGTTCTTC. This translates into CASSPGTGSYNEQFF.

CDR3 sequence: CASSTEFANTGELFF. The CDR3 DNA follows: TGTGCCAGCAGCACAGAGTTCGCGAACACCGGGGAGCTGTTTTTT. The chain has TRBV21-1 and TRBJ2-2. TRBV21-1 is classified as a pseudogene. This CDR3 contains 15 residues.

CDR3 protein: CPGRCPREQSRANVLTF. DNA for the CDR3: TGTCCTGGGAGGTGTCCTCGCGAACAAAGTCGGGCCAACGTCCTGACTTTC. This chain joins TRBV22-1 and TRBJ2-6. TRBV22-1 is recorded as a pseudogene. The CDR3 sequence is 17 residues long.

The rearrangement uses TRBV9 and TRBJ2-7; D is uncertain. The CDR3 extends over 13 amino acids. CDR1 is SGDLS and CDR2 is YYNGEE in the germline V gene. Trimming left V 0 bases short and J 7 bases short, with 11 bases between. The CDR3 reads CASSVGYVNEQYF. The DNA of the CDR3 is TGTGCCAGCAGCGTAGGATATGTAAATGAGCAGTACTTC.

The J gene is TRBJ1-4, the V gene TRBV18; 7 bases are a match to TRBD1. The CDR3 length is 16 residues. CDR1 and CDR2 from the germline V gene are KGHSH and LQKENI. V was clipped by 4 bases and J by 4 bases; unmatched bases: 9. The CDR3 sequence is CASSHGDSRFNEKLFF. As DNA, the CDR3 is TGTGCCAGCTCACATGGGGACAGTCGATTTAATGAAAAACTGTTTTTT.

This sequence joins TRBV20-1 and TRBJ2-1; D is ambiguous. The CDR3 consists of 11 residues. Trimming removed 1 base at V and 10 bases at J, with 8 bases between. Per the germline V gene, CDR1 is DFQATT and CDR2 is SNEGSKA (reference sequence). DNA of the CDR3: TGCAGTGCTAGAGTAAGGTGGGAGCAGTTCTTC. As protein: CSARVRWEQFF.

This clone is judged medium-sized. The V and J genes are TRBV4-3 and TRBJ2-2; D uncertain. The CDR3 contains 13 residues. Germline loops: CDR1 LGHNA, CDR2 YSLEER. V was pared by 0 bases and J by 5 bases, with 4 bases between. This chain's CDR3 is CASSQDQTGELFF. The CDR3 DNA is TGCGCCAGCAGCCAAGATCAAACCGGGGAGCTGTTTTTT.

V is TRBV21-1 and J is TRBJ1-2. TRBV21-1 constitutes a pseudogene. The CDR3 length is 12 residues. CDR3 protein: CASRDGDYGYTF. Here the CDR3 DNA reads TGTGCCAGCAGGGACGGGGACTATGGCTACACCTTC.

This chain uses TRBV5-1 with TRBJ2-1; D possibly matches TRBD1 or TRBD2 (5 bases each). The CDR3 has 14 residues. V was cut by 0 bases and J by 9 bases, with 13 bases left in between. Germline V gene data show CDR1 as SGHRS and CDR2 as YFSETQ. This CDR3 reads CASSLVSRAGEQFF. CDR3 sequence (DNA): TGCGCCAGCAGCTTGGTGTCCAGGGCGGGTGAGCAGTTCTTC.

This chain uses TRBV4-3 with TRBJ1-1; no clear D gene. Trimming removed 1 base from V and 4 bases from J, with 7 bases in between. The CDR3 contains 13 residues. The germline gives CDR1 LGHNA, CDR2 YSLEER. The DNA of the CDR3 is TGCGCCAGCAGCCAAGGTGCATTCACTGAAGCTTTCTTT. It encodes CASSQGAFTEAFF.

This clone has ten or more counts. The gene calls are TRBV9 and TRBJ1-3, with 7 bases fitting TRBD1. The V segment lost 3 bases and the J segment 1 base; nucleotides outside the gene matches: 4. The CDR3 contains 15 residues. In germline, CDR1 is SGDLS, CDR2 YYNGEE. The CDR3 nucleotides are TGTGCCAGCAGCGCTAACAGGGGATCTGGAAACACCATATATTTT. Protein: CASSANRGSGNTIYF.